The present T cell receptor beta chain was sequenced within a study of blood T cell repertoires in COVID-19. On the study more broadly: The United States, Italy and Spain supplied acute and convalescent COVID-19 samples. Sample material is recorded as cDNA or gDNA derived from T cells, B-cell-depleted T cells, or PBMCs.

In the source study's methods: Reference gene primers were amplified, and this amplification served to estimate nucleated cell counts. TCRdb's copy holds only in-frame clones and misses some; the assay was immunoSEQ multiplex PCR. The V and J calls and the clone size are those of that table, but D and trimming were determined from the DNA. The profile shows tens of thousands of clones, around 87% of them singletons. Unmatched junction bases numbered 7, after V lost 5 bases and J lost 5 bases. CDR3 size: 15 residues. Germline CDR1 reads SGHTA; CDR2 reads FQGNSA. Sequencing input: peripheral blood. The chain is built from TRBV7-2 and TRBJ2-7; 12 nucleotides align to TRBD1. The receptor was isolated from a human donor in a cohort sampled during active COVID-19. The donor label of this sample is uncertain. The CDR3 sequence is CASSVRGTGGNEQYF. The CDR3 nucleotides are TGTGCCAGCAGCGTAAGGGGGACAGGGGGCAACGAGCAGTACTTC.